The next 12 T cell receptor beta chains were all read from a single sample in a study of blood T cell repertoires in COVID-19. Measured with immunoSEQ multiplex PCR; TCRdb has only the in-frame clones, and not every one. The table has over 150,000 clones, about 86% seen once; the top ten hold less than 25%. The specimen sequenced was peripheral blood. Source of these receptors: a man between 70 and 80 years old with active or convalescent COVID-19.

This clone has just a few counts. The V call is TRBV5-1, the J call TRBJ2-6; 7 bases are a match to TRBD1. Germline lookup yields CDR1 SGHRS and CDR2 YFSETQ. This CDR3 is 18 amino acids long. With 6 bases clipped from V and 0 bases from J, the junction kept 12 bases outside the gene matches. CDR3 nucleotides: TGCGCCAGCACCCGACAGGGAATGCTGGTCTCTGGGGCCAACGTCCTGACTTTC. Residues: CASTRQGMLVSGANVLTF. The full variable domain, in which reference TRBV5-1 and TRBJ2-6 provide the parts outside the CDR3, is KAGVTQTPRYLIKTRGQQVTLSCSPISGHRSVSWYQQTPGQGLQFLFEYFSETQRNKGNFPGRFSGRQFSNSRSEMNVSTLELGDSALYLCASTRQGMLVSGANVLTFGAGSRLTVL.

This rearrangement joins TRBV5-6 to TRBJ1-5, with D tentatively TRBD1 (5 bases). The germline V and J ends were trimmed by 2 bases and 5 bases, with 11 bases remaining between them. Germline V CDR1 and CDR2: SGHDT, YYEEEE. The CDR3 covers 14 residues. CDR3 nucleotides: TGTGCCAGCAGCTTCCGCGGGGGGGATCAGCCCCAGCATTTT. Protein product: CASSFRGGDQPQHF.

V is TRBV4-3 and J is TRBJ2-7; D is unclear. The V and J ends lost 1 base and 2 bases respectively, with 12 bases between them. CDR1 is LGHNA and CDR2 is YSLEER in the germline V gene. There are 15 residues in the CDR3. The CDR3 nucleotides read TGCGCCAGCAGCCAAGGGAGCACCCGTCCCTACGAGCAGTACTTC. It specifies CASSQGSTRPYEQYF.

CDR3 loop: CASSQQGHGTEAFF. The DNA for the CDR3 is TGTGCCAGTAGCCAACAGGGTCACGGCACTGAAGCTTTCTTT. J is TRBJ1-1 and V is TRBV19; D perhaps matches TRBD1 (6 bases). The CDR3 consists of 14 residues. CDR1 and CDR2 (germline): LNHDA, SQIVND (reference sequence). The V and J ends lost 6 bases and 4 bases respectively, with 15 bases between them.

The rearrangement joins TRBV5-4 to TRBJ1-3; D is perhaps TRBD1 (5 bases). The germline V gene encodes CDR1 SGHNT and CDR2 YYREEE (reference sequence). With 6 bases removed from V and 0 bases from J, the gap between germline ends came to 13 bases. The CDR3 has 15 amino acids. In nucleotides, the CDR3 is TGTGCCAGCACCCCCTCGGGGGGCTCTGGAAACACCATATATTTT. Amino acid sequence: CASTPSGGSGNTIYF.

This clone has just a few counts. CDR3 residues: CASTLGAYGYTF. The DNA of the CDR3 is TGTGCCAGCACCCTAGGGGCCTATGGCTACACCTTC. The V call is TRBV6-6, the J call TRBJ1-2; possibly TRBD1 for D (5 bases). Per the germline V gene, CDR1 is MNHNY and CDR2 is SVGAGI (reference sequence). V was pared by 7 bases and J by 4 bases, with 10 bases between. The CDR3 runs 12 residues.

V is TRBV2 and J is TRBJ2-5; D is perhaps TRBD1 (7 bases). The V end lost 10 bases, the J end lost 2 bases, and 14 bases lay between the germline ends. The CDR3 extends over 13 amino acids. From germline, CDR1 is SNHLY and CDR2 FYNNEI. In DNA form, the CDR3 reads TGTGCCACCGCGGGACAGAAACAAGAGACCCAGTACTTC. Translating gives CATAGQKQETQYF.

The rearrangement joins TRBV2 to TRBJ1-6; D gene uncertain. Looked up from germline, CDR1 is SNHLY and CDR2 is FYNNEI. The CDR3 contains 11 residues. V lost 6 bases to trimming and J lost 17 bases, with 14 bases between them. The CDR3 sequence is CASSSLVRIHF. Here the CDR3 DNA reads TGTGCCAGCAGCTCGCTCGTCAGGATCCACTTT.

This chain joins TRBV5-1 and TRBJ2-7, with a weak D call TRBD1 (6 bases). The V end was cut by 0 bases, the J end by 5 bases, with 18 bases between. Germline V gene data show CDR1 as SGHRS and CDR2 as YFSETQ. The CDR3 sequence is 16 residues long. This CDR3 reads CASSLATTGYIDEQYF. CDR3 in DNA: TGCGCCAGCAGCTTGGCCACAACAGGGTATATCGACGAGCAGTACTTC.

The rearrangement uses TRBV11-2 and TRBJ2-3, with 7 bases that match TRBD2. CDR1 SGHAT and CDR2 FQNNGV come from the germline V gene. Trimming removed 3 bases from V and 0 bases from J; junction bases left unmatched: 9. CDR3 size: 17 residues. CDR3 sequence: CASSFEGLAVSTDTQYF. The DNA for the CDR3 is TGTGCCAGCAGCTTCGAAGGCCTAGCGGTTAGCACAGATACGCAGTATTTT.

The chain combines TRBV14 with TRBJ2-3, with D perhaps TRBD1 (5 bases). CDR1 and CDR2 from the germline V gene are SGHDN and FVKESK. V was pared by 1 base and J by 2 bases, with 7 bases between. The CDR3 length is 14 residues. Here the CDR3 reads CASSQGQITDTQYF. The CDR3 DNA is TGTGCCAGCAGCCAAGGACAGATCACAGATACGCAGTATTTT.

The chain recombines TRBV4-3 with TRBJ2-1, with 7 positions matching TRBD1. The germline V gene encodes CDR1 LGHNA and CDR2 YSLEER. The CDR3 has 14 residues. V trimming: 2 bases; J trimming: 8 bases; junction bases outside the gene matches: 6. The CDR3 spells CASSQRRGGDEQFF. For the CDR3, the DNA is TGCGCCAGCAGCCAAAGGAGAGGGGGCGATGAGCAGTTCTTC.